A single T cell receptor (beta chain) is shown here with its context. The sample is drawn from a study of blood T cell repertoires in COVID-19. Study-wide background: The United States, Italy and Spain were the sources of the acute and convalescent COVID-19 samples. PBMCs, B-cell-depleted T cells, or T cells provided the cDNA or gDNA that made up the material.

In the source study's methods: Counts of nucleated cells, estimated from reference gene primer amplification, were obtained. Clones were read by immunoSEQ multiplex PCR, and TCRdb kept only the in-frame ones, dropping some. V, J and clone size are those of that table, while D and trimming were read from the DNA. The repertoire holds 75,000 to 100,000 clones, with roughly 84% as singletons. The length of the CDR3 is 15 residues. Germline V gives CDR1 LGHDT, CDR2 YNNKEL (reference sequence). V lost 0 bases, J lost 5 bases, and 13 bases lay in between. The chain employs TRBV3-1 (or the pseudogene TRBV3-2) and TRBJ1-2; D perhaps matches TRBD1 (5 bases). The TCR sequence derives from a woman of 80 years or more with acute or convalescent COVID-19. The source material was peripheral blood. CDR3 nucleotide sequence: TGTGCCAGCAGCCAAGAGGTTTCAGGGATTTATGGCTACACCTTC. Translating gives CASSQEVSGIYGYTF.